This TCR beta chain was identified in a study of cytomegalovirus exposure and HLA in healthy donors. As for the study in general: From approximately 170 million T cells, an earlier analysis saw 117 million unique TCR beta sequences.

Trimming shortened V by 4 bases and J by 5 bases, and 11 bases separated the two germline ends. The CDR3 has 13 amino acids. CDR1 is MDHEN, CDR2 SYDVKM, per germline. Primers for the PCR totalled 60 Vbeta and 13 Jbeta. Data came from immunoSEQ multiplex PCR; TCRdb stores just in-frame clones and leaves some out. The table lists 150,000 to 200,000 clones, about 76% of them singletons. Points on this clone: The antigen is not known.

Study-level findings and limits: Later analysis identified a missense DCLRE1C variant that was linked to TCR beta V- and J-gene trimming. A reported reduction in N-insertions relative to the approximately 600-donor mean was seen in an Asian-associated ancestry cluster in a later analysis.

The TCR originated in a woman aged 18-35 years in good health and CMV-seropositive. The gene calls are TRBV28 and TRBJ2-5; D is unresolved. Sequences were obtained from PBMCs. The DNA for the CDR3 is TGTGCCAGCAGTTCTCTATTCCTGGAGACCCAGTACTTC. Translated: CASSSLFLETQYF.